This T cell receptor beta chain was recovered during a study of blood T cells in healthy people across ages. General study results and limits: Correlation between TCR beta diversity and naive T cell percentage was strong.

In the case of this clonotype: Its antigen is unknown.

Germline CDR1 and CDR2: MNHNS and SASEGT. The CDR3 runs 14 residues. Per-sample yields of isolated PBMCs were at least 6 million. Then a second PCR, running roughly 6 to 11 cycles, was carried out with a sample-barcoded 5' primer and a J-beta primer mix. Each single sample gave us at least 2.5 million CDR3-containing paired-end reads. TCRdb processed the 5' RACE reads anew with MiXCR; each CDR3 protein has one entry. The sample lists around 800,000 distinct CDR3 sequences, around half occurring once. The chain couples TRBV6-1 to TRBJ2-5, with D perhaps TRBD2 (6 bases). The end of the DNA aligns better with TRBJ2-7, so the J call may be wrong. Input material: blood. The source is a man older than 75 in good health. The CDR3 reads CASSASQGGYEQYF. The CDR3 DNA follows: TGTGCCAGCAGTGCCTCCCAGGGAGGCTACGAGCAGTACTTC.